The table lists the clone carrying this TCR beta chain with a few counts. Its specificity is not known. This sample was included in a study of T cells in Graves' hyperthyroidism and ophthalmopathy. The study's findings and limits: The blood repertoire included most of the expanded thyroid clonotypes above 0.001.

V gave up 3 bases and J gave up 8 bases, with 23 bases separating them. The germline CDR1 and CDR2 sequences are SGHKS and YYEKEE (reference sequence). The CDR3 has 16 amino acids. It was RNA transcripts that yielded the amplified TCR beta CDR3 regions. Carried out on the TCR CDR3, a first-round RT-PCR used the HTBI primer set. TCRdb passed the multiplex PCR reads through MiXCR, listing each CDR3 protein once. The profile shows under 450,000 distinct CDR3 sequences, about a sixth of them singletons. At first hyperthyroidism diagnosis, before any ophthalmopathy symptoms, the blood sample was collected. PBMCs stemmed from under 11 ml fresh peripheral blood.

The V call is TRBV5-5, the J call TRBJ1-2; tentatively, D is TRBD1 (5 bases). The TCR was taken from a woman aged 25 to 39 with Graves' hyperthyroidism that later progressed to Graves' ophthalmopathy. Sequenced sample: blood. The CDR3 reads CASSSRTSGIPNGYTF. CDR3 DNA: TGTGCCAGCAGCTCTCGGACATCAGGGATACCAAACGGCTACACCTTC.